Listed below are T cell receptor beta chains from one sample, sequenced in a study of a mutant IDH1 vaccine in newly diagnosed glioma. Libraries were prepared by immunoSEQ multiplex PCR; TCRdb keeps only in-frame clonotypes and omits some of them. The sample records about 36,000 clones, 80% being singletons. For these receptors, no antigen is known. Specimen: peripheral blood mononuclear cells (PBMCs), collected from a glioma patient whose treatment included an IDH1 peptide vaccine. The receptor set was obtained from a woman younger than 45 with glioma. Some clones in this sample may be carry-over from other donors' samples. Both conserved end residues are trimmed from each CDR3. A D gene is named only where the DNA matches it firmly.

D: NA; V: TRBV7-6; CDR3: ASSYSGRTYEQY
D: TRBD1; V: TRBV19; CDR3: ASSRQGGQPQH
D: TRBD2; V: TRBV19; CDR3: AIGTSHYNEQF
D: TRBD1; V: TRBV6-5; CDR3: ASSADRERYT
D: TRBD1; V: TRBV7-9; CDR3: ASSQDRVAEAF
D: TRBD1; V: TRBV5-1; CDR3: ASSSGQGTYGYT
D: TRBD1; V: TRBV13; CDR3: ASSALLQGAGTEAF
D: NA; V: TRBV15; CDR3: ATSRDITLIEQF
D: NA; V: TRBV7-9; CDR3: ASRSGETQY
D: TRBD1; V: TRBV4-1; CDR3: ASSPGTGPDTQY
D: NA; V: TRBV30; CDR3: ASTGSGGNQPQH
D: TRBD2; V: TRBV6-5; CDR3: ASSYGAGGAGDTQY
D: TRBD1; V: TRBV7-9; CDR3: ASSSGEGARTEAF
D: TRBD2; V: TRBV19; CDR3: ASSTGLVAGELF
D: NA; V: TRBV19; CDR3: ASSKNHAAREVGYT
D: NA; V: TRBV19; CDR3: ASSMGGGSYYEQY
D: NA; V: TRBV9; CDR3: ASSLLSGSTDTQY
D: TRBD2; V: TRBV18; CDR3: ASSPLRELAYNEQF
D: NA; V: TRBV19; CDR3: ASSVQGSDTQY
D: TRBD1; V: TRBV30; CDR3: AWTGGYGTYGYT
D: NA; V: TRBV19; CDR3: ASSDTSSTDTQY
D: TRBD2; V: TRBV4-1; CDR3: ASSRLLAGANQETQY
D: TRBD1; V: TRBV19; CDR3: ASSTTGGYTEAF
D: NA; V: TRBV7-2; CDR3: ASSPLGGKQF
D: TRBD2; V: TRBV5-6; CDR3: ASRGTGRGETQY
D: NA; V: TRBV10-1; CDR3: ASSELSRSTSRQDEQF
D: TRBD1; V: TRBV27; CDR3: ASSNLGTGDEKLF
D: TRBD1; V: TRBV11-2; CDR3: ASSLGDSPEAF
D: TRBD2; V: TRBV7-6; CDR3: ASSSPLAANTDTQY
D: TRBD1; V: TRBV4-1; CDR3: ASSQAQGGQPQH